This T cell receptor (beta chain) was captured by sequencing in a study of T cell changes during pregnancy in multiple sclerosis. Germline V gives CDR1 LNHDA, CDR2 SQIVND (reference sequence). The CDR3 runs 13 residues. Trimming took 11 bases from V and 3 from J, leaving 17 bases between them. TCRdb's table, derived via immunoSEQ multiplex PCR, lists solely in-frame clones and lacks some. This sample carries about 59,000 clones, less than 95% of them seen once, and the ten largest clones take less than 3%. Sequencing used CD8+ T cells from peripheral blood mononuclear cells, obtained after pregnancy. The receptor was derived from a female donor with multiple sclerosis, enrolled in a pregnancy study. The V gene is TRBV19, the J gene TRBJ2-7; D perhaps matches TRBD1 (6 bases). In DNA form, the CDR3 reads TGTGCCGCCGGCCCGGGACAAAGCTACGAGCAGTACTTC. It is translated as CAAGPGQSYEQYF.